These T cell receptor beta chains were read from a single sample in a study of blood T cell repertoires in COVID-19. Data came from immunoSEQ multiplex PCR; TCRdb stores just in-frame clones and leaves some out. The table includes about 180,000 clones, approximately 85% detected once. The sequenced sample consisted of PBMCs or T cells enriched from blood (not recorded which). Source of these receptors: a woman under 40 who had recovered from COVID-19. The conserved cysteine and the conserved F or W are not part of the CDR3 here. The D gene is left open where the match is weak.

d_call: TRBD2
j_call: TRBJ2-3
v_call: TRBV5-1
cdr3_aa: ASSRGLAPSTDTQY

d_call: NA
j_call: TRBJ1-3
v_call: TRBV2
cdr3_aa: ASAETLRNTIY

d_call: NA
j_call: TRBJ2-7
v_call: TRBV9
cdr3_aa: ASSRGISYEQY

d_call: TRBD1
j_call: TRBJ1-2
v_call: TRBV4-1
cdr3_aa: ASSQPTGAGYGYT

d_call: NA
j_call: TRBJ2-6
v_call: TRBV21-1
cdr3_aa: ASSKGLLPGQVNSGANVLT

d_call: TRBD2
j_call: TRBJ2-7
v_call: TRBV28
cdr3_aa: ASRPLAGEQY

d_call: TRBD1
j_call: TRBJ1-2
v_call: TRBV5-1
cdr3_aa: ASSLSGQGAYGYT

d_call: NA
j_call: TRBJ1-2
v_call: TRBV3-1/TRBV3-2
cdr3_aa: ASSLRQVGAYGYT

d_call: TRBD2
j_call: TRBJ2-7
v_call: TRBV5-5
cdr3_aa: ASSLGGSTVLEQY

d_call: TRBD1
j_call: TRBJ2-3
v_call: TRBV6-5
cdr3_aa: ASCYRGTDTQY

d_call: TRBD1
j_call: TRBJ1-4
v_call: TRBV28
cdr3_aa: ASSAGTGFATNEKLF

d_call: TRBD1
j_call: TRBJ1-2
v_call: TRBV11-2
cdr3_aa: ASSLDLTGDYGYT

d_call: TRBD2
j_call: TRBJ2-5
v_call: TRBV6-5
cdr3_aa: ASSYYGKGTRETQY

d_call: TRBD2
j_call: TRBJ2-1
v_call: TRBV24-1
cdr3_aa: ATSDVAGVKDNEQF

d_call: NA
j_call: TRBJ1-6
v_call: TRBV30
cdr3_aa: AWGEGLQGPLH